This T cell receptor beta chain originates from a study of PD-1 blockade in classical Hodgkin lymphoma. Study results and caveats: Reported baseline diversity: healthy donors highest, relapsed/refractory patients lowest.

Remarks on this clone: The antigen is unknown.

V dropped 4 bases and J dropped 4 bases, with 14 bases sitting between them. CDR1 SGHDT and CDR2 YYEEEE come from the germline V gene. CDR3 length: 14 amino acids. Sequencing was performed with immunoSEQ multiplex PCR; in TCRdb, only in-frame clones are kept and a portion is missing. The profile shows 1,500 to 2,500 clones, 81% of them singletons. All trial patients relapsed after autologous stem cell transplantation. The TCR was taken from a human donor with classical Hodgkin lymphoma. The sequences come from peripheral blood mononuclear cells (PBMCs), collected at baseline. This chain uses TRBV5-6 with TRBJ1-1; D is undetermined. CDR3 region: CASSHKNRPTEAFF. CDR3 DNA: TGTGCCAGCAGCCATAAGAATCGTCCCACTGAAGCTTTCTTT.